This is a list of T cell receptor beta chains from one sample in a study of blood T cell repertoires in COVID-19. Only in-frame clones appear in the TCRdb table, and some are missing; sequencing was by immunoSEQ multiplex PCR. The sample shows fewer than 80,000 clones, around 84% of them seen only once. Sequencing used peripheral blood. These receptors were collected from a man aged 65 to 85 with acute or convalescent COVID-19. The CDR3 runs from the conserved cysteine through the conserved F or W. The order of the fields is clone size, J gene, D gene, V gene, CDR3 DNA, CDR3 protein. D genes are given only for firm matches. Clone size appears in some rows only: once, few, many, or a class for an expanded clone.

size: -; J: TRBJ1-2; D: -; V: TRBV9; DNA: TGTGCCAGCAGCGTAGATTTGGGACAAGGGCTCGGGGGCTACACCTTC; CDR3: CASSVDLGQGLGGYTF
size: -; J: TRBJ2-7; D: -; V: TRBV23-1; DNA: TGCGCCAGCAGTCACTTTACCCCCTCCAAGGGGACCTACGAGCAGTACTTC; CDR3: CASSHFTPSKGTYEQYF
size: once; J: TRBJ1-1; D: TRBD1; V: TRBV18; DNA: TGTGCCAGCTCTCCCCGGACAGGGGGAGTTTCTGAAGCTTTCTTT; CDR3: CASSPRTGGVSEAFF
size: -; J: TRBJ2-5; D: -; V: TRBV29-1; DNA: TGCAGCGTGGGGACAGCGGGAGAGACCCAGTACTTC; CDR3: CSVGTAGETQYF
size: few; J: TRBJ2-2; D: -; V: TRBV19; DNA: TGTGCCAGTACCGACGGGGGTGTGGGAGACACCGGGGAGCTGTTTTTT; CDR3: CASTDGGVGDTGELFF
size: -; J: TRBJ1-5; D: -; V: TRBV21-1; DNA: TGTGCCAGCAGCCCCGGGACAGCAGGTAAGGGCTATCAGCCCCAGCATTTT; CDR3: CASSPGTAGKGYQPQHF
size: -; J: TRBJ1-3; D: -; V: TRBV19; DNA: TGTGCCAGTAGTATCGTTCCTGAGGGAAACACCATATATTTT; CDR3: CASSIVPEGNTIYF
size: once; J: TRBJ1-6; D: TRBD1; V: TRBV5-4; DNA: TGTGCCAGCAGCTTGGACAGGGGAAATTCACCCCTCCACTTT; CDR3: CASSLDRGNSPLHF
size: once; J: TRBJ2-3; D: TRBD1; V: TRBV29-1; DNA: TGCAGCGGAACCAGGGGGACAGATACGCAGTATTTT; CDR3: CSGTRGTDTQYF
size: -; J: TRBJ2-1; D: -; V: TRBV5-4; DNA: TGTGCCAGCAGCGCCTCAAGCGACCCCACCTACAATGAGCAGTTCTTC; CDR3: CASSASSDPTYNEQFF
size: -; J: TRBJ2-3; D: -; V: TRBV18; DNA: TGTGCCAGCTCACCTCCTCCAGGGCCGGATACGCAGTATTTT; CDR3: CASSPPPGPDTQYF
size: -; J: TRBJ2-7; D: -; V: TRBV5-1; DNA: TGCGCCAGCAGCTCACGAGGGAACGAGCAGTACTTC; CDR3: CASSSRGNEQYF
size: -; J: TRBJ1-2; D: TRBD1; V: TRBV19; DNA: TGTGCCAGCACGACAGGGACCCGTGGCTACACCTTC; CDR3: CASTTGTRGYTF
size: -; J: TRBJ2-7; D: TRBD1; V: TRBV10-1; DNA: TGCGCCAGCAGTAACAGGGGCTATTCCTACGAGCAGTACTTC; CDR3: CASSNRGYSYEQYF
size: -; J: TRBJ1-2; D: TRBD1; V: TRBV28; DNA: TGTGCAACCTCAGGGGGTCGGCGGTATGGCTACACCTTC; CDR3: CATSGGRRYGYTF
size: -; J: TRBJ1-6; D: -; V: TRBV6-1; DNA: TGTGCCAGCAGTGAGAAGGGGCGGAGCTCCTATAATTCACCCCTCCACTTT; CDR3: CASSEKGRSSYNSPLHF
size: -; J: TRBJ1-2; D: -; V: TRBV5-6; DNA: TGTGCCAGCAGCTTAACAGGGAATGGCTACACCTTC; CDR3: CASSLTGNGYTF
size: -; J: TRBJ2-6; D: -; V: TRBV29-1; DNA: TGCAGCGTTGATGTGAGCTCTGGGGCCAACGTCCTGACTTTC; CDR3: CSVDVSSGANVLTF
size: -; J: TRBJ2-7; D: TRBD1; V: TRBV18; DNA: TGTGCCAGCTCACAACAGGGGGCCATCTACGAGCAGTACTTC; CDR3: CASSQQGAIYEQYF
size: -; J: TRBJ2-1; D: -; V: TRBV19; DNA: TGTGCCAGTAGTATAGAAACGAGCTCCTACAATGAGCAGTTCTTC; CDR3: CASSIETSSYNEQFF
size: -; J: TRBJ1-2; D: -; V: TRBV28; DNA: TGTGCCAGCAGTCCACAACGCGGACAGCACTATGGCTACACCTTC; CDR3: CASSPQRGQHYGYTF
size: -; J: TRBJ2-3; D: TRBD2; V: TRBV20-1; DNA: TGCAGTGCTAGTTGGGCTAGCGGGAGGCGCACAGATACGCAGTATTTT; CDR3: CSASWASGRRTDTQYF
size: -; J: TRBJ2-3; D: TRBD2; V: TRBV3-1/TRBV3-2; DNA: TGTGCCAGCAGCCAAGATAGTAGCGGGAGCTTTGGTACGCAGTATTTT; CDR3: CASSQDSSGSFGTQYF
size: few; J: TRBJ2-5; D: -; V: TRBV29-1; DNA: TGCAGCGGCCATTCGGGGAAAGGGACCCAGTACTTC; CDR3: CSGHSGKGTQYF